A single sample gave rise to the 30 T cell receptor beta chains below, sequenced in a study of blood T cell repertoires in COVID-19. Measured with immunoSEQ multiplex PCR; TCRdb has only the in-frame clones, and not every one. The sample holds 240,000 or so clones, just under 85% seen once. Sequencing input: peripheral blood. Receptors originate from a woman at least 80 years old with acute or convalescent COVID-19.

The chain uses TRBV28 and TRBJ1-5; the match to TRBD1 covers 10 bases. Trimming removed 5 bases from V and 3 bases from J; junction bases left unmatched: 7. The CDR3 runs to 16 residues. Germline CDR1 reads MDHEN; CDR2 reads SYDVKM. CDR3 sequence: CASSPGQGGFNQPQHF. CDR3 nucleotides: TGTGCCAGCAGTCCCGGACAGGGGGGATTCAATCAGCCCCAGCATTTT.

This clone was recorded a few times. The rearrangement links TRBV7-3 to TRBJ2-5; TRBD1 matches at 9 bases. Germline-derived CDR1 and CDR2 are SGHTA and FQGTGA. CDR3 size: 15 residues. The V segment lost 5 bases and the J segment 5 bases; nucleotides outside the gene matches: 9. CDR3: CASSPRTGVGETQYF. As DNA, the CDR3 is TGTGCCAGCAGCCCAAGGACAGGGGTGGGGGAGACCCAGTACTTC.

The chain links TRBV28 to TRBJ2-3, with 9 positions matching TRBD1. CDR1 is MDHEN, CDR2 SYDVKM, per germline. This CDR3 comprises 15 residues. V shed 7 bases and J 3 bases; nucleotides not matched to a gene: 8. CDR3 sequence: CASNMGQGGTDTQYF. The CDR3 DNA is TGTGCCAGCAATATGGGACAGGGAGGGACAGATACGCAGTATTTT.

Here the CDR3 DNA reads TGCGCCAGAGTACAGGGGGCGGTAGGCGAGCAGTACTTC. Its protein product is CARVQGAVGEQYF. The gene calls are TRBV5-1 and TRBJ2-7, with 9 bases matching TRBD1. The CDR3 is 13 residues long. Trimming at V came to 8 bases and at J to 6 bases, leaving 9 bases not matched to a gene. Germline CDR1 is SGHRS and CDR2 is YFSETQ.

This chain links TRBV5-1 with TRBJ2-3; TRBD2 aligns across 9 bases. The CDR3 runs to 15 residues. V lost 2 bases and J lost 6; bases outside the gene matches: 7. The germline gives CDR1 SGHRS, CDR2 YFSETQ. CDR3 in amino acids: CASSLGTSWEDTQYF. The CDR3 DNA sequence: TGCGCCAGCAGCTTAGGGACTAGCTGGGAGGATACGCAGTATTTT.

The rearrangement joins TRBV5-4 to TRBJ2-1, with TRBD2 matching 10 bases. Germline CDR1 reads SGHNT; CDR2 reads YYREEE (reference sequence). V shed 5 bases and J 8 bases; nucleotides not matched to a gene: 7. CDR3 length: 14 amino acids. The CDR3 DNA reads as TGTGCCAGCAGACCCCTAGCGGGAGAGGATGAGCAGTTCTTC. Amino acids: CASRPLAGEDEQFF. Full variable domain (remainder filled in from reference TRBV5-4 and TRBJ2-1): ETGVTQSPTHLIKTRGQQVTLRCSSQSGHNTVSWYQQALGQGPQFIFQYYREEENGRGNFPPRFSGLQFPNYSSELNVNALELDDSALYLCASRPLAGEDEQFFGPGTRLTVL.

V and J are TRBV7-2 and TRBJ2-2, with 9 bases that match TRBD2. V lost 5 bases, J lost 5 bases, and 12 bases stayed unmatched. Germline CDR1 and CDR2: SGHTA and FQGNSA. The CDR3 consists of 17 residues. The CDR3 here is CASSPRLAGRVTGELFF. CDR3 nucleotides: TGTGCCAGCAGCCCCCGGCTAGCGGGAAGGGTTACCGGGGAGCTGTTTTTT.

The chain couples TRBV6-6 to TRBJ1-1, with 7 bases lining up with TRBD1. Germline V gene lookup returns CDR1 MNHNY and CDR2 SVGAGI (reference sequence). CDR3 length: 16 residues. Losses at the gene ends were 3 bases for V and 7 bases for J; bases not matched to a gene: 14. DNA of the CDR3: TGTGCCAGCAGTTATGGGACAGTTGCGACCCTTAATGAAGCTTTCTTT. It encodes CASSYGTVATLNEAFF.

CDR3 DNA: TGTGCCAGTAGTATAGGGGGCGGGAGGTCATATGAGCAGTTCTTC. Translation gives CASSIGGGRSYEQFF. The chain combines TRBV19 with TRBJ2-1; TRBD2 matches 8 bases. The CDR3 totals 15 residues. Trimming took 1 base from V and 8 from J; bases not matched to a gene: 7. Germline V gene sequence: CDR1 LNHDA, CDR2 SQIVND (reference sequence). The full variable domain, rest sourced from reference TRBV19 and TRBJ2-1, is DGGITQSPKYLFRKEGQNVTLSCEQNLNHDAMYWYRQDPGQGLRLIYYSQIVNDFQKGDIAEGYSVSREKKESFPLTVTSAQKNPTAFYLCASSIGGGRSYEQFFGPGTRLTVL.

The V gene is TRBV6-2 or TRBV6-3, the J gene TRBJ2-5; 14 positions agree with TRBD2. The germline V gene encodes CDR1 MNHEY and CDR2 SVGEGT. The CDR3 runs 15 residues. Unmatched junction bases numbered 9, after V lost 5 bases and J lost 10 bases. CDR3 DNA sequence: TGTGCCAGCAGTGCGACGGGACTAGCGGGAGTTATCCAGTACTTC. It codes for CASSATGLAGVIQYF.

In regard to this clone: One end of the junction fails to match germline, which may point to a read error. The chain employs TRBV7-9 and TRBJ2-1; TRBD2 matches 11 bases. This CDR3 region has 15 residues. Germline values: CDR1 SEHNR, CDR2 FQNEAQ (reference sequence). The CDR3 nucleotides are TGTGCCAGCAGCTATAGCGGGGGGGCCTATAATGAGCAGTTCTTC. Residues: CASSYSGGAYNEQFF.

The chain links TRBV9 to TRBJ2-1; no clear D gene. Between the trimmed V and J ends, which lost 0 bases and 8 bases, there was a span of 9 bases. CDR1 SGDLS and CDR2 YYNGEE come from the germline V gene. This CDR3 region has 13 residues. The CDR3 coding sequence is TGTGCCAGCAGCGTAGTGGTAGAAGATGAGCAGTTCTTC. It codes for CASSVVVEDEQFF.

In this sample, this clone turned up a few times. The chain uses TRBV30 and TRBJ2-5, with D perhaps matching TRBD1 (5 bases). The CDR3 is 14 amino acids. Germline assignment: CDR1 GTSNPN and CDR2 SVGIG (reference sequence). Trimming removed 2 bases from V and 0 bases from J, with 10 bases in between. The DNA for the CDR3 is TGTGCCTGGAGTAAAGGGGCAGACCAAGAGACCCAGTACTTC. This codes for CAWSKGADQETQYF.

The chain is built from TRBV5-1 and TRBJ2-3; 9 bases line up with TRBD1. The germline V gene has CDR1 SGHRS and CDR2 YFSETQ. The CDR3 runs 14 residues. Germline trimming cut 7 bases from V and 4 bases from J; bases unmatched to any gene: 7. For the CDR3, the DNA is TGCGCCAGCGGACCGGGGACAGGGCCAGATACGCAGTATTTT. Encoded protein: CASGPGTGPDTQYF.

The rearrangement uses TRBV12-5 and TRBJ2-3, with 9 bases that match TRBD2. This CDR3 is 17 amino acids long. V gave up 2 bases and J gave up 2 bases; unmatched junction bases: 8. The germline CDR1 and CDR2 sequences are LGHNT and FRNRAP. The CDR3 region is CASGLSPTSGPTDTQYF. CDR3 nucleotides: TGTGCTAGTGGTTTGTCCCCGACTAGCGGCCCCACAGATACGCAGTATTTT.

The chain uses TRBV3-1 (or the pseudogene TRBV3-2) and TRBJ2-4, with D possibly TRBD2 on 5 matching bases. The V end was cut by 6 bases, the J end by 1 base, with 13 bases between. Germline CDR1 is LGHDT and CDR2 is YNNKEL (reference sequence). This CDR3 comprises 15 residues. The DNA of the CDR3 is TGTGCCAGCAGACCGAGGGCCCCGGCCAAAAACATTCAGTACTTC. It is translated as CASRPRAPAKNIQYF.

The rearrangement links TRBV18 to TRBJ2-3, with D perhaps TRBD2 (5 bases). CDR1 and CDR2 (germline): KGHSH, LQKENI. This CDR3 has 13 residues. V lost 2 bases and J lost 2, with 5 bases in between. CDR3: CASSPGLTDTQYF. In DNA form, the CDR3 reads TGTGCCAGCTCACCAGGACTCACAGATACGCAGTATTTT.

The V call is TRBV6-5, the J call TRBJ1-5, with D perhaps matching TRBD1 (6 bases). Per the germline V gene, CDR1 is MNHEY and CDR2 is SVGAGI. The ends were cut back, 5 bases at V and 6 bases at J, with 14 bases in the middle. The CDR3 loop spans 14 amino acids. The CDR3 reads CASSPDRPGQPQHF. The CDR3 DNA sequence: TGTGCCAGCAGTCCAGACAGGCCGGGTCAGCCCCAGCATTTT.

J is TRBJ2-5 and V is TRBV6-6, with a tentative D call TRBD1 (5 bases). V was cut by 6 bases and J by 2 bases, with 10 bases left in between. The CDR3 has 13 residues. Germline V CDR1 and CDR2: MNHNY, SVGAGI (reference sequence). The DNA for the CDR3 is TGTGCCAGCAGATCCCGACAGCAAGAGACCCAGTACTTC. This translates into CASRSRQQETQYF.

The gene calls are TRBV3-1 (or the pseudogene TRBV3-2) and TRBJ2-1; 7 nucleotides agree with TRBD1. This CDR3 region has 14 residues. Germline V gene sequence: CDR1 LGHDT, CDR2 YNNKEL (reference sequence). With V trimmed by 8 bases and J by 4 bases, 8 bases remained unmatched. The CDR3 DNA reads TGTGCCAGCTCCGGGGACAGAGCGTACAATGAGCAGTTCTTC. Its protein product is CASSGDRAYNEQFF.

The chain combines TRBV7-9 with TRBJ2-3; 8 bases fit TRBD2. This CDR3 has 15 residues. Germline CDR1 is SEHNR and CDR2 is FQNEAQ (reference sequence). J lost 5 bases, V lost 1 base, and 5 bases had no gene match. CDR3 amino acids: CASSLGAGGQDTQYF. CDR3 coding DNA: TGTGCCAGCAGCTTAGGTGCGGGGGGCCAAGATACGCAGTATTTT. The full variable domain, in which reference TRBV7-9 and TRBJ2-3 provide the parts outside the CDR3, is DTGVSQNPRHKITKRGQNVTFRCDPISEHNRLYWYRQTLGQGPEFLTYFQNEAQLEKSRLLSDRFSAERPKGSFSTLEIQRTEQGDSAMYLCASSLGAGGQDTQYFGPGTRLTVL.

The genes are TRBV5-1 and TRBJ2-3; D gene uncertain. The V gene's germline CDR1 is SGHRS and CDR2 YFSETQ. V shed 4 bases and J shed 1 base, with 16 bases lying between them. The CDR3 has 16 residues. CDR3 protein: CASSPDSLARTDTQYF. The CDR3 bases are TGCGCCAGCAGCCCCGATTCTTTAGCCCGCACAGATACGCAGTATTTT.

This chain connects TRBV5-1 to TRBJ2-1, with 13 nucleotides matching TRBD2. V lost 4 bases to trimming and J lost 2 bases; unmatched junction nucleotides: 6. Germline V gene lookup returns CDR1 SGHRS and CDR2 YFSETQ. This CDR3 is 17 amino acids long. In nucleotides, the CDR3 is TGCGCCAGCAGCCCCACTAGCGGGAGGGCCCCCTACAATGAGCAGTTCTTC. Protein: CASSPTSGRAPYNEQFF.

This chain connects TRBV3-1 (or the pseudogene TRBV3-2) to TRBJ1-2; D is possibly TRBD1 (5 bases). The germline CDR1 and CDR2 sequences are LGHDT and YNNKEL (reference sequence). With 8 bases removed from V and 5 bases from J, the gap between germline ends came to 15 bases. This CDR3 is 13 amino acids long. The CDR3 here is CASRRGGGYGYTF. The CDR3 DNA reads as TGTGCCAGCCGTCGCGGCGGGGGGTATGGCTACACCTTC.

This chain's CDR3 is CASSLSPGTGYEQYF. The CDR3 region has the DNA TGCGCCAGCAGCTTGAGTCCCGGGACAGGCTACGAGCAGTACTTC. The chain has TRBV5-1 and TRBJ2-7; TRBD1 aligns across 8 bases. Trimming took 1 base from V and 3 from J; bases not matched to a gene: 6. The CDR3 contains 15 residues. Germline-derived CDR1 and CDR2 are SGHRS and YFSETQ.

The rearrangement uses TRBV18 and TRBJ1-4; 7 nucleotides match TRBD1. The CDR3 has 13 residues. Germline V gene lookup returns CDR1 KGHSH and CDR2 LQKENI. V lost 4 bases and J lost 4; bases outside the gene matches: 0. The CDR3 DNA follows: TGTGCCAGCTCACGGGACAGTAATGAAAAACTGTTTTTT. Amino acid sequence: CASSRDSNEKLFF.

This clone has just one count. The V gene is TRBV5-1, the J gene TRBJ1-1; D remains ambiguous. Between the trimmed V and J ends, which lost 4 bases and 1 base, there was a span of 8 bases. Germline V gives CDR1 SGHRS, CDR2 YFSETQ. CDR3 length equals 13 residues. The CDR3 coding sequence is TGCGCCAGCAGCACACGGGAGAACACTGAAGCTTTCTTT. Translation: CASSTRENTEAFF. The full variable domain, with the rest looked up from reference TRBV5-1 and TRBJ1-1, is KAGVTQTPRYLIKTRGQQVTLSCSPISGHRSVSWYQQTPGQGLQFLFEYFSETQRNKGNFPGRFSGRQFSNSRSEMNVSTLELGDSALYLCASSTRENTEAFFGQGTRLTVV.

The V and J genes are TRBV3-1 (or the pseudogene TRBV3-2) and TRBJ1-4, with D possibly TRBD1 on 6 matching bases. Germline V lookup: CDR1 LGHDT, CDR2 YNNKEL (reference sequence). V was clipped by 4 bases and J by 8 bases, with 14 bases between them. The CDR3 is 14 residues long. The CDR3 protein is CASSLRGKGEKLFF. Here the CDR3 DNA reads TGTGCCAGCAGCCTAAGGGGGAAGGGCGAAAAACTGTTTTTT.

The chain uses TRBV5-8 and TRBJ1-1; the D is unclear. V lost 2 bases and J lost 9, with 8 bases in between. Germline V gene sequence: CDR1 SGHTS, CDR2 YDEGEE. CDR3 length: 11 amino acids. CDR3 bases: TGTGCCAGCAGCTTAGGCAGGAAAGCTTTCTTT. Its translation: CASSLGRKAFF.

V gene TRBV18 combines with J gene TRBJ2-3, with TRBD2 as a possible D gene (6 bases). V gave up 2 bases and J gave up 2 bases, with 17 bases separating them. Germline CDR1 and CDR2: KGHSH and LQKENI. This CDR3 is 17 amino acids long. The CDR3, as DNA: TGTGCCAGCTCACCAGTCGGTGTCGGGGGAACCACAGATACGCAGTATTTT. This sequence encodes CASSPVGVGGTTDTQYF. The entire variable domain, with the rest obtained from reference TRBV18 and TRBJ2-3, is as follows: NAGVMQNPRHLVRRRGQEARLRCSPMKGHSHVYWYRQLPEEGLKFMVYLQKENIIDESGMPKERFSAEFPKEGPSILRIQQVVRGDSAAYFCASSPVGVGGTTDTQYFGPGTRLTVL.